The 25 T cell receptor beta chains in this list originate from one sample, sequenced in a study of blood T cell repertoires in COVID-19. Here immunoSEQ multiplex PCR was the method, and the copy in TCRdb shows in-frame clones only, minus some. The sample consists of tens of thousands of clones, approximately 87% of them appearing once. The specimen sequenced was peripheral blood. Every receptor here comes from a woman aged 55-75 years with COVID-19, enrolled during active disease.

J is TRBJ2-1 and V is TRBV25-1; D is possibly TRBD2 (6 bases). Trimming shortened V by 1 base and J by 9 bases, and 16 bases separated the two germline ends. Germline V gene data show CDR1 as MGHDK and CDR2 as SYGVNS. CDR3 length: 15 residues. CDR3 amino acids: CASSEWGETHSEQFF. The CDR3 DNA is TGTGCCAGCAGTGAATGGGGGGAAACCCACAGTGAGCAGTTCTTC.

V gene TRBV2 combines with J gene TRBJ1-6; tentatively, D is TRBD1 (6 bases). The CDR3 consists of 13 residues. Germline CDR1 and CDR2: SNHLY and FYNNEI. The V and J ends lost 10 bases and 3 bases respectively, with 10 bases between them. This chain's CDR3 is CATGQSYNSPLHF. The DNA for the CDR3 is TGTGCCACCGGACAGAGCTATAATTCACCCCTCCACTTT.

The genes are TRBV9 and TRBJ2-1, with 14 bases aligning to TRBD2. This CDR3 comprises 17 residues. Germline values: CDR1 SGDLS, CDR2 YYNGEE. Losses at the gene ends were 0 bases for V and 10 bases for J; bases not matched to a gene: 9. The CDR3 here is CASSVEGGLAGVEEQFF. CDR3 nucleotides: TGTGCCAGCAGCGTAGAGGGGGGACTAGCGGGAGTAGAGGAGCAGTTCTTC. Drawing the rest from reference TRBV9 and TRBJ2-1, the complete variable domain is DSGVTQTPKHLITATGQRVTLRCSPRSGDLSVYWYQQSLDQGLQFLIQYYNGEERAKGNILERFSAQQFPDLHSELNLSSLELGDSALYFCASSVEGGLAGVEEQFFGPGTRLTVL.

The CDR3 DNA follows: TGTGCCAGTAGTATAGGGACAGGAACGACTAATGAAAAACTGTTTTTT. The encoded protein is CASSIGTGTTNEKLFF. This chain connects TRBV19 to TRBJ1-4; TRBD1 matches at 7 bases. V dropped 1 base and J dropped 2; count of bases not matched to a gene: 4. This CDR3 is 16 amino acids long. Germline lookup yields CDR1 LNHDA and CDR2 SQIVND (reference sequence).

The gene calls are TRBV30 and TRBJ1-1; D unresolved. The CDR3 is 12 amino acids. V was clipped by 4 bases and J by 1 base, with 7 bases between them. Germline V gene sequence: CDR1 GTSNPN, CDR2 SVGIG (reference sequence). Here the CDR3 reads CAWNSWNTEAFF. DNA for the CDR3: TGTGCCTGGAACTCATGGAACACTGAAGCTTTCTTT.

CDR3 sequence reads: CASSPSGTGNNYGYTF. The CDR3 DNA is TGTGCCAGCAGTCCCTCCGGGACAGGGAATAACTATGGCTACACCTTC. The genes are TRBV28 and TRBJ1-2; 9 positions match TRBD1. CDR1 is MDHEN and CDR2 is SYDVKM in the germline V gene. V trimming: 5 bases; J trimming: 1 base; junction bases outside the gene matches: 8. This CDR3 has 16 amino acids.

The genes are TRBV7-8 and TRBJ2-1; 13 nucleotides match TRBD2. Germline V gives CDR1 SGHVS, CDR2 FQNEAQ. The CDR3 has 16 amino acids. The V segment lost 1 base and the J segment 7 bases; nucleotides outside the gene matches: 4. CDR3 sequence: CASSLDGLAGVNEQFF. CDR3 DNA: TGTGCCAGCAGCTTAGACGGACTAGCGGGAGTAAATGAGCAGTTCTTC.

This rearrangement joins TRBV10-2 to TRBJ1-5; D possibly corresponds to TRBD1 (5 bases). The CDR3 length is 13 residues. V lost 4 bases to trimming and J lost 4 bases, with 8 bases between them. Germline lookup yields CDR1 WSHSY and CDR2 SAAADI. CDR3 nucleotide sequence: TGCGCCAGCAGTGCACAGGATAATCAGCCCCAGCATTTT. It specifies CASSAQDNQPQHF.

The gene calls are TRBV7-9 and TRBJ1-4; D remains unclear. This CDR3 spans 14 amino acids. V lost 6 bases and J lost 0, with 8 bases in between. CDR1 is SEHNR, CDR2 FQNEAQ, per germline (reference sequence). CDR3: CASRLSATNEKLFF. The CDR3 DNA follows: TGTGCCAGCAGGCTATCTGCAACTAATGAAAAACTGTTTTTT.

The chain couples TRBV5-5 to TRBJ2-1, with 7 bases identical to TRBD2. The ends lost 0 bases at V and 1 base at J; junction bases unmatched: 7. Germline V gives CDR1 SGHKS, CDR2 YYEKEE (reference sequence). CDR3 length: 17 amino acids. The CDR3 spells CASSLDLRGLSYNEQFF. CDR3 coding DNA: TGTGCCAGCAGCTTGGATCTTCGGGGACTATCCTACAATGAGCAGTTCTTC.

The rearrangement uses TRBV10-3 and TRBJ2-6; 7 bases map to TRBD1. This CDR3 has 17 amino acids. Germline V gene lookup returns CDR1 ENHRY and CDR2 SYGVKD. V trimming: 6 bases; J trimming: 0 bases; junction bases outside the gene matches: 8. CDR3 amino acids: CAISEGAGSSGANVLTF. DNA for the CDR3: TGTGCCATCAGCGAGGGGGCAGGTAGCTCTGGGGCCAACGTCCTGACTTTC.

This clone was observed once. The V and J genes are TRBV10-2 and TRBJ2-1; 9 bases fit TRBD2. This CDR3 has 20 residues. Per germline, CDR1 WSHSY and CDR2 SAAADI. The J segment lost 8 bases and the V segment lost 0 bases, leaving 20 bases of the junction unmatched. DNA for the CDR3: TGCGCCAGCAGTGAGTCGAGGTCGGGTGCGGGAGGGCCCCTTTGGCATGAGCAGTTCTTC. Its translation: CASSESRSGAGGPLWHEQFF.

The chain is built from TRBV19 and TRBJ1-1; 10 nucleotides align to TRBD1. V trimming: 5 bases; J trimming: 4 bases; junction bases outside the gene matches: 4. CDR1 is LNHDA and CDR2 is SQIVND in the germline V gene (reference sequence). The CDR3 has 14 residues. For the CDR3, the DNA is TGTGCCAGTAGTTTTCGGGACAGGGGCACTGAAGCTTTCTTT. This gives the protein CASSFRDRGTEAFF.

V is TRBV18 and J is TRBJ1-1; D may be TRBD1 (5 bases). Deletions cut 6 bases from V and 5 bases from J, with 19 bases between. The germline V gene has CDR1 KGHSH and CDR2 LQKENI. The CDR3 covers 15 residues. In nucleotides, the CDR3 is TGTGCCAGCTCGGGGCCACTCGGCGGGGGAACTGAAGCTTTCTTT. Its protein product is CASSGPLGGGTEAFF.

This chain connects TRBV11-3 to TRBJ2-1; the match to TRBD1 covers 10 bases. The CDR3 has 16 residues. CDR1 is SGHNT, CDR2 YENEEA, per germline. J gave up 10 bases and V 2 bases, and 11 bases lay outside the gene matches. The CDR3 region is CASSLFRTGGSVEQFF. The CDR3 DNA follows: TGTGCCAGCAGCTTATTTCGGACAGGGGGTTCAGTCGAGCAGTTCTTC. The full variable domain, in which reference TRBV11-3 and TRBJ2-1 provide the parts outside the CDR3, is EAGVVQSPRYKIIEKKQPVAFWCNPISGHNTLYWYLQNLGQGPELLIRYENEEAVDDSQLPKDRFSAERLKGVDSTLKIQPAELGDSAVYLCASSLFRTGGSVEQFFGPGTRLTVL.

This chain links TRBV12-5 with TRBJ2-1, with 10 bases identical to TRBD2. There are 15 residues in the CDR3. Germline values: CDR1 LGHNT, CDR2 FRNRAP. Germline trimming cut 6 bases from V and 6 bases from J; bases unmatched to any gene: 8. The CDR3 DNA reads TGTGCTAGTGGCTTCGCTAGCGGGAGTGTCAATGAGCAGTTCTTC. Translating it yields CASGFASGSVNEQFF.

The V gene is TRBV7-8, the J gene TRBJ1-5; tentative D call: TRBD1 (6 bases). Between the trimmed V and J ends, which lost 5 bases and 1 base, there was a span of 15 bases. Germline V gives CDR1 SGHVS, CDR2 FQNEAQ. There are 16 residues in the CDR3. CDR3 protein: CASSPMGQPSNQPQHF. The CDR3 DNA follows: TGTGCCAGCAGCCCTATGGGACAACCGAGCAATCAGCCCCAGCATTTT.

This chain uses TRBV5-4 with TRBJ2-5, with 12 bases lining up with TRBD2. The CDR3 sequence is 15 residues long. V gave up 4 bases and J gave up 4 bases; unmatched junction bases: 5. Germline V gene lookup returns CDR1 SGHNT and CDR2 YYREEE (reference sequence). CDR3 in amino acids: CASSPRLAGVETQYF. The CDR3 DNA is TGTGCCAGCAGCCCAAGACTAGCGGGAGTAGAGACCCAGTACTTC.

The chain carries TRBV12-5 and TRBJ2-5, with a weak D call TRBD2 (6 bases). The CDR3 loop spans 16 amino acids. Deletions cut 2 bases from V and 5 bases from J, with 18 bases between. Germline V gene data show CDR1 as LGHNT and CDR2 as FRNRAP. CDR3 DNA: TGTGCTAGTGGTTTGCCATCGTCCGGGGCGGGGGAGACCCAGTACTTC. Encoded protein: CASGLPSSGAGETQYF.

This clone was counted a few times. The chain links TRBV11-3 to TRBJ2-3, with D hard to call. The V gene's germline CDR1 is SGHNT and CDR2 YENEEA. The CDR3 is 11 amino acids. Trimming took off 5 bases at V and 8 bases at J, with 8 bases between the two ends. This CDR3 is CASSPSGTQYF. In DNA form, the CDR3 reads TGTGCCAGCAGCCCCTCCGGTACGCAGTATTTT. The complete variable domain, with remaining parts taken from reference TRBV11-3 and TRBJ2-3, reads EAGVVQSPRYKIIEKKQPVAFWCNPISGHNTLYWYLQNLGQGPELLIRYENEEAVDDSQLPKDRFSAERLKGVDSTLKIQPAELGDSAVYLCASSPSGTQYFGPGTRLTVL.

The J gene is TRBJ2-5, the V gene TRBV27; 8 positions agree with TRBD2. J was trimmed by 0 bases and V by 6 bases; bases with no gene match: 12. Germline V gene lookup returns CDR1 MNHEY and CDR2 SMNVEV (reference sequence). This CDR3 contains 17 residues. For the CDR3, the DNA is TGTGCCAGCAGCCCTCGGGAGGGGGTGACCAACCAAGAGACCCAGTACTTC. Translation gives CASSPREGVTNQETQYF.

This chain joins TRBV28 and TRBJ2-2; 9 bases align to TRBD1. Per germline, CDR1 MDHEN and CDR2 SYDVKM. This CDR3 is 14 amino acids long. The trim removed 10 bases at V and 4 bases at J, leaving 7 bases unmatched. The CDR3 here is CATTQGAGTGELFF. CDR3 bases: TGTGCCACCACACAGGGGGCGGGCACCGGGGAGCTGTTTTTT.

V usage is TRBV4-1 and J usage is TRBJ2-2; 8 nucleotides agree with TRBD1. This CDR3 comprises 20 residues. Germline values: CDR1 MGHRA, CDR2 YSYEKL. V trimming: 1 base; J trimming: 4 bases; junction bases outside the gene matches: 17. The CDR3 sequence: CASSQVLLQSRGPGTGELFF. The CDR3 bases are TGCGCCAGCAGCCAAGTTTTACTCCAATCCAGGGGGCCAGGCACCGGGGAGCTGTTTTTT.

The chain employs TRBV7-6 and TRBJ2-7; 9 nucleotides agree with TRBD2. Germline V lookup: CDR1 SGHVS, CDR2 FNYEAQ. This CDR3 comprises 15 residues. Trimming cost V 1 base and J 3 bases; bases outside gene matches: 4. The DNA for the CDR3 is TGTGCCAGCAGCTTAGGAGTAGCGGGAGTCTACGAGCAGTACTTC. As protein: CASSLGVAGVYEQYF.

The rearrangement joins TRBV2 to TRBJ2-2, with 7 bases aligning to TRBD1. The V segment lost 7 bases and the J segment 4 bases; nucleotides outside the gene matches: 9. The CDR3 loop spans 15 amino acids. Germline V gene data show CDR1 as SNHLY and CDR2 as FYNNEI. The CDR3 DNA sequence: TGTGCCAGCACGATACGACAGGGAATCACCGGGGAGCTGTTTTTT. It yields the protein CASTIRQGITGELFF.